The TCR beta chain under discussion was sequenced for a study of OX40 agonist ivuxolimab in advanced cancers. Study details: The patients received agonistic anti-OX40 (CD134) antibody ivuxolimab. Treatment received earlier with anti-PD-1, anti-PD-L1 or anti-CTLA-4 agents was allowed, and 40% had some. The study, taken as a whole, reports: Normalized T-cell clonal expansion was also low in some nonresponders.

About this clone: Its antigen is still unknown.

Sampled blood was obtained at baseline, cycle 4 day 1, and cycle 7 day 1. Using immunoSEQ multiplex PCR, the repertoire was profiled, and TCRdb retains in-frame clones only, with some absent. The repertoire holds tens of thousands of clones, with 85% to 95% as singletons. This receptor was obtained from an adult with an advanced solid tumor such as melanoma, head and neck, liver or kidney cancer. This material consisted of CD4+ or CD8+ T cells sorted from blood, taken in a trial of the OX40 agonist ivuxolimab.

CDR3 region: CASSSTGYNSPLHF. The DNA of the CDR3 is TGTGCCAGCAGCTCGACAGGCTATAATTCACCCCTCCACTTT. V and J are TRBV7-9 and TRBJ1-6, with D tentatively TRBD1 (6 bases). Germline V gives CDR1 SEHNR, CDR2 FQNEAQ (reference sequence). The CDR3 has 14 amino acids. V was shortened by 4 bases and J by 3 bases, with 7 bases between the two germline ends. Drawing the rest from reference TRBV7-9 and TRBJ1-6, the complete variable domain is DTGVSQNPRHKITKRGQNVTFRCDPISEHNRLYWYRQTLGQGPEFLTYFQNEAQLEKSRLLSDRFSAERPKGSFSTLEIQRTEQGDSAMYLCASSSTGYNSPLHFGNGTRLTVT.